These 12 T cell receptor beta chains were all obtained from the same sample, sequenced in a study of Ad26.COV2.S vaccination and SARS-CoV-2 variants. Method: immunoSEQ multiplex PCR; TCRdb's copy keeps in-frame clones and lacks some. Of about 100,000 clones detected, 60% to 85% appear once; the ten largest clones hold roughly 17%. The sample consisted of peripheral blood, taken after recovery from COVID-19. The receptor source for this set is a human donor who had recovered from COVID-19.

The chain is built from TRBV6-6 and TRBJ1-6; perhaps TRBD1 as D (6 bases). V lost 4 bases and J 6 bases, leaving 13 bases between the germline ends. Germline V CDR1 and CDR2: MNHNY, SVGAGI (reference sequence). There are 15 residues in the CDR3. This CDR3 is CASSFSPDSNSPLHF. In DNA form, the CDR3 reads TGTGCCAGCAGTTTTTCCCCGGACAGTAATTCACCCCTCCACTTT.

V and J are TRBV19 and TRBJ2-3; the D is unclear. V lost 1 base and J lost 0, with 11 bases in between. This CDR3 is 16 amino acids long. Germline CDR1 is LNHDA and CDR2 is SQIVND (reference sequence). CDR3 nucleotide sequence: TGTGCCAGTAGTATAGGGTCGGACCCTAGCACAGATACGCAGTATTTT. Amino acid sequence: CASSIGSDPSTDTQYF.

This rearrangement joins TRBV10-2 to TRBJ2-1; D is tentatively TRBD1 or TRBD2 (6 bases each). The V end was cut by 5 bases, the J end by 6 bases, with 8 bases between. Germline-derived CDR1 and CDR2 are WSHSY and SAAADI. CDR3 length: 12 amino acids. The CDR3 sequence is CASSKGGNEQFF. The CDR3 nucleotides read TGCGCCAGCAGTAAGGGGGGCAATGAGCAGTTCTTC.

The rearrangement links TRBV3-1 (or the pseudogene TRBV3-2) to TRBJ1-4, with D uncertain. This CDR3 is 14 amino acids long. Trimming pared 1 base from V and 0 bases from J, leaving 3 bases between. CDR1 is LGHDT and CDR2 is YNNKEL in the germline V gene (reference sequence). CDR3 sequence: CASSQATTNEKLFF. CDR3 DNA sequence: TGTGCCAGCAGCCAAGCTACAACTAATGAAAAACTGTTTTTT.

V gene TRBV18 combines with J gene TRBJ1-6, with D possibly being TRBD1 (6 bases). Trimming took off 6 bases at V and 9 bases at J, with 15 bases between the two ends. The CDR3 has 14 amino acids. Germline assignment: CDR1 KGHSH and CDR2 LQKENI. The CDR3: CASSGGGGSSPLHF. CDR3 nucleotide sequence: TGTGCCAGCTCGGGGGGGGGCGGAAGTTCACCCCTCCACTTT.

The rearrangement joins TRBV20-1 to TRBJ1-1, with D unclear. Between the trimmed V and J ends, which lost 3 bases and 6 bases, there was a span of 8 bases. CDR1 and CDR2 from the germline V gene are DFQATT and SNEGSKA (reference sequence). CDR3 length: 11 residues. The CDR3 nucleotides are TGCAGTGCTAGTTCAAGCTCTGAAGCTTTCTTT. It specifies CSASSSSEAFF.

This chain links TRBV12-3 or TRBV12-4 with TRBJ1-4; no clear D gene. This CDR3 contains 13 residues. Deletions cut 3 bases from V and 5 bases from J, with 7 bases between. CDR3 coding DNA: TGTGCCAGCAGTTTCGATGGGAATGAAAAACTGTTTTTT. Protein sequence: CASSFDGNEKLFF.

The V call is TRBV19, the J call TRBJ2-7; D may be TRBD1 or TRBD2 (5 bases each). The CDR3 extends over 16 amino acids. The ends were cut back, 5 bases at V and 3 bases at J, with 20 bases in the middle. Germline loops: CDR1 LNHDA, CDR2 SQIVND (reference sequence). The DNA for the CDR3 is TGTGCCAGTAGTCGAAAGGGTTCAGGGACCCTCTACGAGCAGTACTTC. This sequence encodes CASSRKGSGTLYEQYF.

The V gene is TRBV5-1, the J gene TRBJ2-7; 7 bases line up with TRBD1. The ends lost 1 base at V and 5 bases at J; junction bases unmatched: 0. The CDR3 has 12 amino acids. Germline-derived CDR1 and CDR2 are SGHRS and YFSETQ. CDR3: CASSLTGDEQYF. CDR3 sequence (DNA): TGCGCCAGCAGCTTGACAGGGGACGAGCAGTACTTC.

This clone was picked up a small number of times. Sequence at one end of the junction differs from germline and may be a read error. CDR3 nucleotides: TGTGCCAGTAGTACCAACCCCGATCAACCCCAGCATTTT. This sequence encodes CASSTNPDQPQHF. The chain has TRBV19 and TRBJ1-5; D not resolved. The CDR3 is made up of 13 amino acids. In germline, CDR1 is LNHDA, CDR2 SQIVND (reference sequence).

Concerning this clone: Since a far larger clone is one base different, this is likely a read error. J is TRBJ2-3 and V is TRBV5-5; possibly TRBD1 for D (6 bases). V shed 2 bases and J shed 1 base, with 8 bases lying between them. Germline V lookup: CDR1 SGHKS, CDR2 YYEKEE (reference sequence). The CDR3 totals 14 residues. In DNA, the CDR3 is TGTGCCAGCAGCTTACAGGGAGGCACAGATACGCAGTATTTT. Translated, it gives CASSLQGGTDTQYF.

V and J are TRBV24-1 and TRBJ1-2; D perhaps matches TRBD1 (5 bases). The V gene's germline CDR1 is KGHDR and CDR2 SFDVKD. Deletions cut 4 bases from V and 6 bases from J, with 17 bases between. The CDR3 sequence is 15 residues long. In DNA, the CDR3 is TGTGCCACCAGTGAACCTGAGGCAGGGAGAGATGGCTACACCTTC. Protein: CATSEPEAGRDGYTF.